This TCR beta chain was recorded in a study of blood T cell repertoires in COVID-19. Study-level information: Acute and convalescent COVID-19 samples came from the United States, Italy and Spain. The analysed material was cDNA or gDNA that came from T cells, B-cell-depleted T cells, or PBMCs.

V was cut by 4 bases and J by 2 bases, with 15 bases left in between. The CDR3 has 15 amino acids. The germline V gene has CDR1 SGHTA and CDR2 FQGTGA. The method was immunoSEQ multiplex PCR; TCRdb's version includes in-frame clones alone and lacks a portion of them. This table has a few hundred thousand clones, about 84% appearing once. Input material: peripheral blood. The sequence was collected from a woman aged 50 to 60 with acute or convalescent COVID-19. The chain links TRBV7-3 to TRBJ2-7, with TRBD1 as a possible D gene (6 bases). CDR3 sequence (DNA): TGTGCCAGCAGCTACCGGACAGAACTTGCCTACGAGCAGTACTTC. Translation gives CASSYRTELAYEQYF.